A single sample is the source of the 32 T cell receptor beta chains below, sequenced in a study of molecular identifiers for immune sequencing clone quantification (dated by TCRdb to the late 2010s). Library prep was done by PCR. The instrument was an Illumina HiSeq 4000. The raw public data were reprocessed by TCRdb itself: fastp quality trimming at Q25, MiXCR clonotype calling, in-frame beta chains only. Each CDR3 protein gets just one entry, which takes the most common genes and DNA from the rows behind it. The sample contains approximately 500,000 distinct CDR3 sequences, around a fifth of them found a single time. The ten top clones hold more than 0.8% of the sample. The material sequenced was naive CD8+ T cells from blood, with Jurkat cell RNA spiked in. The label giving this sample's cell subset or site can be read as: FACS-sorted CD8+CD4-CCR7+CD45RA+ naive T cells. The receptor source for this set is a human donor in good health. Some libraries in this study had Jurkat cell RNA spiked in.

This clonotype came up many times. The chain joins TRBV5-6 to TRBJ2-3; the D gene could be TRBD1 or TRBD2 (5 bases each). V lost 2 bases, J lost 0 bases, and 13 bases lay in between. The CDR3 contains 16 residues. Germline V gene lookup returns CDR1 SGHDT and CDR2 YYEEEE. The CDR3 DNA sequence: TGTGCCAGCAGCTTCCGGGACGTACTTAGCACAGATACGCAGTATTTT. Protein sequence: CASSFRDVLSTDTQYF.

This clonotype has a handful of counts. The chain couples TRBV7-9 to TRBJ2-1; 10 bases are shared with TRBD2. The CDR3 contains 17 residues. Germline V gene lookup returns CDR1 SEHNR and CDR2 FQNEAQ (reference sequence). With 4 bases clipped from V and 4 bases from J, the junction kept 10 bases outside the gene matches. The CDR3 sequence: CASSSPLAGAEYNEQFF. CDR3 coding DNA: TGTGCCAGCAGCTCGCCCCTAGCGGGAGCTGAGTACAATGAGCAGTTCTTC.

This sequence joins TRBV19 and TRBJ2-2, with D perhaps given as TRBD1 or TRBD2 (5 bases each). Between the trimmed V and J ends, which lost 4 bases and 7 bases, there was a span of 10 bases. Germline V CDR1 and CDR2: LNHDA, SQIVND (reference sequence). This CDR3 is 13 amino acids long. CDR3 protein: CASSNGAVGELFF. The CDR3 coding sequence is TGTGCCAGTAGTAACGGGGCGGTCGGGGAGCTGTTTTTT.

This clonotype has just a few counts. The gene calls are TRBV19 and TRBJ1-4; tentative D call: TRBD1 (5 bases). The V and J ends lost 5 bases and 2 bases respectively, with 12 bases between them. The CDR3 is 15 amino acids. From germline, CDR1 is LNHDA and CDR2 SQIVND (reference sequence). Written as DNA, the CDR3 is TGTGCCAGTAGTGTATCAGGGTCGACTAATGAAAAACTGTTTTTT. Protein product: CASSVSGSTNEKLFF.

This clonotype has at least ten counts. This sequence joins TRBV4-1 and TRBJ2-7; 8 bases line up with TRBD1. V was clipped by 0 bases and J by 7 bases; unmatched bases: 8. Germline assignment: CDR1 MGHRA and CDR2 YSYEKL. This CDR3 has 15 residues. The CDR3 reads CASSQDPGQGREQYF. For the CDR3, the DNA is TGCGCCAGCAGCCAAGATCCCGGACAGGGTCGGGAGCAGTACTTC.

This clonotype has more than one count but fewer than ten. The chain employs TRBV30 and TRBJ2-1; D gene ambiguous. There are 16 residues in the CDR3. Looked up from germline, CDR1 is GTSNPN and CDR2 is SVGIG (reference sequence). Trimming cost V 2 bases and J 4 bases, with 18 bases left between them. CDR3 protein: CAWSWPSGISYNEQFF. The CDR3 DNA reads TGTGCCTGGAGTTGGCCGTCAGGCATCTCATACAATGAGCAGTTCTTC.

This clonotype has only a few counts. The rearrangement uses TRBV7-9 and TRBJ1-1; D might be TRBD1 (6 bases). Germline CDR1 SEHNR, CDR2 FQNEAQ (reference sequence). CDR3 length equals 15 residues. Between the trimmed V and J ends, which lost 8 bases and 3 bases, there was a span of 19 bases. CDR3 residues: CASSGDSGGHTEAFF. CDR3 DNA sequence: TGTGCCAGCTCAGGAGATAGCGGGGGGCACACTGAAGCTTTCTTT.

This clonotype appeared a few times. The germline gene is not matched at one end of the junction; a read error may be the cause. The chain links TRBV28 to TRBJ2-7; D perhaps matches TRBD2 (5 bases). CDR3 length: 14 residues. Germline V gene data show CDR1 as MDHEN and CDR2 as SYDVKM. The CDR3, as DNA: TGTGACAGCAGTTCCGGGAAGGTTACCTACGAGCAGTACTTC. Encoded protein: CDSSSGKVTYEQYF.

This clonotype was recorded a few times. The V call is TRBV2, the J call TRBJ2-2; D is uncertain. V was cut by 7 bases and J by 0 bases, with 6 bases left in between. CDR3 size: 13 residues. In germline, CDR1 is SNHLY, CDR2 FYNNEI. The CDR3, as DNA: TGTGCCAGCATCAGGTCGAACACCGGGGAGCTGTTTTTT. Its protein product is CASIRSNTGELFF.

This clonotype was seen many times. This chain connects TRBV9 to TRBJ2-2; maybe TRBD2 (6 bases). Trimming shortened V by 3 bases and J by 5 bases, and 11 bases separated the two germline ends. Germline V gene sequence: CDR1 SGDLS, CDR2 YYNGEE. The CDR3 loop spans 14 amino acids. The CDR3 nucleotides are TGTGCCAGCAGCGAGTATGCGGGAACCGGGGAGCTGTTTTTT. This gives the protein CASSEYAGTGELFF.

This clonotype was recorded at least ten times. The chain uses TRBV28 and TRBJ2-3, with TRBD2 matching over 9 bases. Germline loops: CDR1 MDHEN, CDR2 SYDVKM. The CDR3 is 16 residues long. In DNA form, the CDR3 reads TGTCCAGGGACAGTCCAGAGACTAGCGGGCACAGATACGCAGTATTTT. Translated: CPGTVQRLAGTDTQYF.

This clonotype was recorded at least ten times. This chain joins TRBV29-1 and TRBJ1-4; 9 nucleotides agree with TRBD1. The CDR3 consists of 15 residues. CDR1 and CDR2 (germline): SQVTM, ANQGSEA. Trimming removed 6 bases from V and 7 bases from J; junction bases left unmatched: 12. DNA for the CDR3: TGCAGCGTCCTTATACCGGGACAGGGTGGTGAAAAACTGTTTTTT. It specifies CSVLIPGQGGEKLFF.

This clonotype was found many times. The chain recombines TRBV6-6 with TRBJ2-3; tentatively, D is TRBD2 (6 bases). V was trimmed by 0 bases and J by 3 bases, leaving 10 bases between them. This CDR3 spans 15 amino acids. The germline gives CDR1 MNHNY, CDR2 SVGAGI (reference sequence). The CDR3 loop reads CASSYSFGGTDTQYF. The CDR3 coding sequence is TGTGCCAGCAGTTACTCTTTTGGGGGGACAGATACGCAGTATTTT.

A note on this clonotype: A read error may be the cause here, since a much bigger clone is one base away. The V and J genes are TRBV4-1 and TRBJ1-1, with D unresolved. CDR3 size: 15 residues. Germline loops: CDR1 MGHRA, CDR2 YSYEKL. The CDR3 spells CASSVRESMNTEASF. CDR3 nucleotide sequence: TGCGCCAGTAGCGTCCGGGAGAGCATGAACACTGAAGCTTCCTTT.

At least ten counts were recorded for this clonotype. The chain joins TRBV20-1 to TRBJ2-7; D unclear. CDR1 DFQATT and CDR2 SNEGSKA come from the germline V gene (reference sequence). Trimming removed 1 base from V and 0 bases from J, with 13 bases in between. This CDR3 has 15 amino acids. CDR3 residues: CSARGGSTSSYEQYF. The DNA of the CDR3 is TGCAGTGCTAGAGGTGGCAGCACCAGCTCCTACGAGCAGTACTTC.

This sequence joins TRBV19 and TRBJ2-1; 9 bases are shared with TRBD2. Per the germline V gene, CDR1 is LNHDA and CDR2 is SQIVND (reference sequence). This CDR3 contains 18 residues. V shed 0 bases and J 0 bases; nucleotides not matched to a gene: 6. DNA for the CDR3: TGTGCCAGTAGTATAGAGGCTAGCGGGGTTAACTCCTACAATGAGCAGTTCTTC. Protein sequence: CASSIEASGVNSYNEQFF.

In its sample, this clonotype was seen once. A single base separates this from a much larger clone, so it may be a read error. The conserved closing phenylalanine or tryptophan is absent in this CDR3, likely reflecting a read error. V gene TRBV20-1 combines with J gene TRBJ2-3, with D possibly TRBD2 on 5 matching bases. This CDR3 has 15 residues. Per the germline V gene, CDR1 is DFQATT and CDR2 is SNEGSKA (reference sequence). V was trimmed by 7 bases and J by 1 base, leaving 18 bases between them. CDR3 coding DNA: TGCAGTGTAGAGCGGAACGATCACCGCACAGATACGCAGTATCTT. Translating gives CSVERNDHRTDTQYL.

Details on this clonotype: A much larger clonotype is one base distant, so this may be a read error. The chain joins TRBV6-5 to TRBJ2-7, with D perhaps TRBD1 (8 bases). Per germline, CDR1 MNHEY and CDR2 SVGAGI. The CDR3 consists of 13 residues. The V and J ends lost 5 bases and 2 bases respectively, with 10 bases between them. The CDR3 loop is CASSTGGAYEQYF. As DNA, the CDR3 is TGTGCCAGCAGTACAGGGGGGGCCTACGAGCAGTACTTC.

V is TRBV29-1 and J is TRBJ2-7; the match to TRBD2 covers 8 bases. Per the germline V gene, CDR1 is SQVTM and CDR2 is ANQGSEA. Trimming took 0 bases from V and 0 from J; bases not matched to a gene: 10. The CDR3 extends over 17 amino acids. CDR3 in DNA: TGCAGCGTTGAAGATCGGGAGGGGCTTACAGACTCCTACGAGCAGTACTTC. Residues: CSVEDREGLTDSYEQYF.

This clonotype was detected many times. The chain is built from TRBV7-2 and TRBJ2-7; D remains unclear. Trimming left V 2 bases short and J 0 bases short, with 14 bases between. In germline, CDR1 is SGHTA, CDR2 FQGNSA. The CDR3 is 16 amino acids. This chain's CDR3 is CASSLLAVLSSYEQYF. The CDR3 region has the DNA TGTGCCAGCAGCTTATTGGCGGTCCTAAGCTCCTACGAGCAGTACTTC.

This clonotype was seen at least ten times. The CDR3 DNA reads as TGTGCCAGCAGTCAACTCCATCTTGTGAATGAAAAACTGTTTTTT. Translation: CASSQLHLVNEKLFF. The chain has TRBV27 and TRBJ1-4; D is undetermined. V was clipped by 5 bases and J by 5 bases, with 15 bases between them. The CDR3 is 15 amino acids. Per germline, CDR1 MNHEY and CDR2 SMNVEV (reference sequence).

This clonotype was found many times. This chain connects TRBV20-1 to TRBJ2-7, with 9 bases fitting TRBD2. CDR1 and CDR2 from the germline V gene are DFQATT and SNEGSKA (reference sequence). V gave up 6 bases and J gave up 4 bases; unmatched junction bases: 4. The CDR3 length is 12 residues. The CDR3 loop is CSAILAGYEQYF. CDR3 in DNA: TGCAGTGCCATACTAGCGGGTTACGAGCAGTACTTC.

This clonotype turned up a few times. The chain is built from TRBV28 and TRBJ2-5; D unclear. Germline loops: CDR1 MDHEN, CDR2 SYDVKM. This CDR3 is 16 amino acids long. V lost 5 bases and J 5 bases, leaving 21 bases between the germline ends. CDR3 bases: TGTGCCAGCAGTCTATCCCCAGCCCTTGCGATGGAGACCCAGTACTTC. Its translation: CASSLSPALAMETQYF.

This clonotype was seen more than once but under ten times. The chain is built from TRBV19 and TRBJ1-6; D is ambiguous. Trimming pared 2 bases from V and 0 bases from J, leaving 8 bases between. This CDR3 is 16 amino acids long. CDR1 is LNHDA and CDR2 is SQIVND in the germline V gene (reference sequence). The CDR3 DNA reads TGTGCCAGTAGTATATCCACCCGCTCCTATAATTCACCCCTCCACTTT. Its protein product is CASSISTRSYNSPLHF.

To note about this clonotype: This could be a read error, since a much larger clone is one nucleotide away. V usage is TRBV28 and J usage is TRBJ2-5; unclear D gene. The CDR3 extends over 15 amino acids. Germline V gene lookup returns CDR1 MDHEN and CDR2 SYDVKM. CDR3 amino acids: CASSLSRVSGETQHF. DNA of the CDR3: TGTGCCAGCAGTTTATCAAGGGTTTCCGGAGAGACCCAGCACTTC.

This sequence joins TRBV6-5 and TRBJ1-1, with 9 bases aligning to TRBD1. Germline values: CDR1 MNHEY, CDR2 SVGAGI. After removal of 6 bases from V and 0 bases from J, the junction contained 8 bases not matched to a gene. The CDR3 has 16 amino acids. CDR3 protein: CASRSGTGPMNTEAFF. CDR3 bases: TGTGCCAGCAGAAGCGGGACAGGGCCGATGAACACTGAAGCTTTCTTT.

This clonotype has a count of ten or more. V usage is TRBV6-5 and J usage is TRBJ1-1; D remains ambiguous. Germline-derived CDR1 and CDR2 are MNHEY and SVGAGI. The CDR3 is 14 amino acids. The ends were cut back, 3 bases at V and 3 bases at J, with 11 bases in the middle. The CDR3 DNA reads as TGTGCCAGCAGTTATTTTGGAGGCGACACTGAAGCTTTCTTT. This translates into CASSYFGGDTEAFF.

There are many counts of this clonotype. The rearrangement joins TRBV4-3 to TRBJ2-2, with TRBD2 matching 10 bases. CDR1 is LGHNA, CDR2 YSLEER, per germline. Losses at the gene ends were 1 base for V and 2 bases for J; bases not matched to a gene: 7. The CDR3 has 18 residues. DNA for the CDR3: TGCGCCAGCAGCCAAGCCCGAGCGGGGGGGACTAACACCGGGGAGCTGTTTTTT. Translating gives CASSQARAGGTNTGELFF.

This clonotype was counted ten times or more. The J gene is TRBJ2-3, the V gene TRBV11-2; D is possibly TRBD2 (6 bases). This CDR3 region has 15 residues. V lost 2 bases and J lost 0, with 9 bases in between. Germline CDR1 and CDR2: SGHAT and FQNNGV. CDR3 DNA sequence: TGTGCCAGCAGCTTACTAGCGATTAGCACAGATACGCAGTATTTT. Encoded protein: CASSLLAISTDTQYF.

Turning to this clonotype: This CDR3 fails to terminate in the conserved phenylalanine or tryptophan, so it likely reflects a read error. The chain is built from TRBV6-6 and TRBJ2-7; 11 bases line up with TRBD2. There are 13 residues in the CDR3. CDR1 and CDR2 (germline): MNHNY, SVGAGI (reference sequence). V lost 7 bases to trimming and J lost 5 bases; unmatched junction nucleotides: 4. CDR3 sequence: CASIAGGYDEQYS. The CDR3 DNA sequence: TGTGCCAGCATAGCGGGAGGGTATGACGAGCAGTACTCC.

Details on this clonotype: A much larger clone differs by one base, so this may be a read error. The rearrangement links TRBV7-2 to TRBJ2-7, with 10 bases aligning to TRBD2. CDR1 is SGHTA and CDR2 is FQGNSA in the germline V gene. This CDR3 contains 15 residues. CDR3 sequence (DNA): TGTGCCAGCAGCTTGTTTAGCGGGGGGTATGGAGAGCGGTACTTC. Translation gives CASSLFSGGYGERYF.

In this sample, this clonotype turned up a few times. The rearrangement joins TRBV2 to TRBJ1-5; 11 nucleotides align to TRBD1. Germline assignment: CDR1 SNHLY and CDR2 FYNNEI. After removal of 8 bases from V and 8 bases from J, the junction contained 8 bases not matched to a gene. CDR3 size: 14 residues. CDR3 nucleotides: TGTGCCAGCCTTTTGGGACAGGGGGTTGAGCCCCAGCATTTT. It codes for CASLLGQGVEPQHF.